This TCR beta chain was profiled in a study of cytomegalovirus exposure and HLA in healthy donors. Findings and caveats of the study: When analyzed later, the rates of TCR association showed variation by HLA locus, with DRB1 the most and HLA-C the fewest. At a 0.05 false discovery rate, a later analysis found about 17,000 TCR beta sequences to be associated with HLA alleles.

Those who donated were healthy bone marrow donors. Both 60 Vbeta primers and 13 Jbeta primers went into the PCR. Some clones are missing from TCRdb's copy, which holds only in-frame ones; the method was immunoSEQ multiplex PCR. Among over 200,000 clones listed, around 80% were seen once. Germline values: CDR1 SNHLY, CDR2 FYNNEI. The CDR3 totals 13 residues. With 5 bases removed from V and 4 bases from J, the gap between germline ends came to 11 bases. In its sample, this clone was seen once. Its target is not known. V usage is TRBV2 and J usage is TRBJ1-1, with D possibly being TRBD1 (6 bases). The TCR originated in a woman aged 40 to 50 in good health and CMV-seropositive. Input material: PBMCs. CDR3 bases: TGTGCCAGCAGTTGGACAGAAGGCACTGAAGCTTTCTTT. It codes for CASSWTEGTEAFF.